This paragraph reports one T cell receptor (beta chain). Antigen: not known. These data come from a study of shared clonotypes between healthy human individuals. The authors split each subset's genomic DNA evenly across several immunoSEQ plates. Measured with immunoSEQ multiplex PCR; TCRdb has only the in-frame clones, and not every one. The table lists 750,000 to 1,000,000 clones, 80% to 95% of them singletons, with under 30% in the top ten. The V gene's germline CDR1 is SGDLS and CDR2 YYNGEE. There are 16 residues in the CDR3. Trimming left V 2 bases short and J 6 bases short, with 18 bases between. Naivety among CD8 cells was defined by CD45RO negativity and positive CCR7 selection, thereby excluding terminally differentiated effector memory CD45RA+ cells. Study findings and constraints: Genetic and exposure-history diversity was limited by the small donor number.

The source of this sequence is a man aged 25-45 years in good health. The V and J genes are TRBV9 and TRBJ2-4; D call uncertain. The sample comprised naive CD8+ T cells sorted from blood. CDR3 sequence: CASSVGVELIGNIQYF. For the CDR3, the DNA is TGTGCCAGCAGCGTTGGGGTTGAGTTGATAGGAAACATTCAGTACTTC. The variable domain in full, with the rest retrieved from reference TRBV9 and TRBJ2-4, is DSGVTQTPKHLITATGQRVTLRCSPRSGDLSVYWYQQSLDQGLQFLIQYYNGEERAKGNILERFSAQQFPDLHSELNLSSLELGDSALYFCASSVGVELIGNIQYFGAGTRLSVL.